These 17 T cell receptor beta chains were all obtained from the same sample, sequenced in a study of cytomegalovirus exposure and HLA in healthy donors. Primers: 60 Vbeta forward and 13 Jbeta reverse. Clones were sequenced by immunoSEQ multiplex PCR, and TCRdb holds only the in-frame ones, with some missing. The sample consists of roughly 180,000 clones, roughly 85% of them appearing once. The sequenced sample consisted of PBMCs. The receptors shown here come from a boy younger than 10 in good health and CMV-seronegative.

This chain connects TRBV29-1 to TRBJ2-5; 10 positions match TRBD2. The CDR3 contains 15 residues. V was clipped by 2 bases and J by 2 bases; unmatched bases: 5. Germline loops: CDR1 SQVTM, CDR2 ANQGSEA. The CDR3 here is CSVERVLAGQETQYF. CDR3 sequence (DNA): TGCAGCGTTGAAAGGGTACTAGCGGGACAAGAGACCCAGTACTTC.

V usage is TRBV5-8 and J usage is TRBJ2-5, with D unresolved. This CDR3 spans 12 amino acids. V was trimmed by 0 bases and J by 5 bases, leaving 5 bases between them. CDR1 SGHTS and CDR2 YDEGEE come from the germline V gene. The CDR3 DNA reads as TGTGCCAGCAGCTTGGGCCGGGAGACCCAGTACTTC. This gives the protein CASSLGRETQYF.

This clone occurred once. The chain uses TRBV19 and TRBJ1-6; D is ambiguous. Trimming shortened V by 3 bases and J by 4 bases, and 7 bases separated the two germline ends. The CDR3 loop spans 14 amino acids. Germline V CDR1 and CDR2: LNHDA, SQIVND (reference sequence). DNA for the CDR3: TGTGCCAGTAGTATGGAGGCATATAATTCACCCCTCCACTTT. It encodes CASSMEAYNSPLHF.

This chain links TRBV18 with TRBJ1-6; D is possibly TRBD1 (5 bases). CDR3 length: 14 residues. The ends were cut back, 4 bases at V and 3 bases at J, with 7 bases in the middle. Germline CDR1 reads KGHSH; CDR2 reads LQKENI. CDR3 sequence (DNA): TGTGCCAGCTCACAGACAGTCTATAATTCACCCCTCCACTTT. Protein: CASSQTVYNSPLHF.

This chain uses TRBV7-9 with TRBJ2-7, with 8 bases lining up with TRBD1. The CDR3 runs 14 residues. Per the germline V gene, CDR1 is SEHNR and CDR2 is FQNEAQ (reference sequence). After removal of 6 bases from V and 2 bases from J, the junction contained 6 bases not matched to a gene. The CDR3 region has the DNA TGTGCCAGCAGTCGACGGACAGGGACCTACGAGCAGTACTTC. Amino acid sequence: CASSRRTGTYEQYF. Full variable domain (outside the CDR3, taken from reference TRBV7-9 and TRBJ2-7): DTGVSQNPRHKITKRGQNVTFRCDPISEHNRLYWYRQTLGQGPEFLTYFQNEAQLEKSRLLSDRFSAERPKGSFSTLEIQRTEQGDSAMYLCASSRRTGTYEQYFGPGTRLTVT.

CDR3 in DNA: TGTGCCAGCAGCCCCAGGGGACCCTTCCCAGACTATGGCTACACCTTC. It encodes CASSPRGPFPDYGYTF. The chain is built from TRBV14 and TRBJ1-2; D may be TRBD1 (6 bases). The length of the CDR3 is 16 residues. The V and J ends lost 4 bases and 3 bases respectively, with 18 bases between them. Germline CDR1 SGHDN, CDR2 FVKESK.

CDR3 nucleotides: TGTGCCAGCAGCTTCGGGAGGGGCTCTGGGGCCAACGTCCTGACTTTC. Its translation: CASSFGRGSGANVLTF. The chain combines TRBV7-9 with TRBJ2-6, with 8 bases identical to TRBD2. In germline, CDR1 is SEHNR, CDR2 FQNEAQ (reference sequence). This CDR3 contains 16 residues. Trimming at V came to 3 bases and at J to 0 bases, leaving 1 base not matched to a gene.

This sequence joins TRBV29-1 and TRBJ2-3; TRBD2 might be the D (5 bases). This CDR3 is 13 amino acids long. Trimming pared 4 bases from V and 1 base from J, leaving 9 bases between. Germline assignment: CDR1 SQVTM and CDR2 ANQGSEA. CDR3 DNA sequence: TGCAGCGTTGCGAGGGCGGGCACAGATACGCAGTATTTT. This sequence encodes CSVARAGTDTQYF.

The chain combines TRBV7-2 with TRBJ2-1, with 8 bases fitting TRBD2. Germline loops: CDR1 SGHTA, CDR2 FQGNSA. This CDR3 is 13 amino acids long. J was trimmed by 9 bases and V by 6 bases; bases with no gene match: 7. The CDR3 sequence is CASRGGGRSEQFF. The CDR3 bases are TGTGCCAGCAGGGGAGGCGGGAGGAGTGAGCAGTTCTTC.

The chain combines TRBV5-6 with TRBJ1-2, with TRBD1 as a possible D gene (6 bases). The CDR3 extends over 19 amino acids. The V end was cut by 0 bases, the J end by 0 bases, with 21 bases between. Germline V gene data show CDR1 as SGHDT and CDR2 as YYEEEE. The CDR3 here is CASSLEWGRGPGANYGYTF. DNA of the CDR3: TGTGCCAGCAGCTTGGAGTGGGGAAGGGGTCCAGGGGCTAACTATGGCTACACCTTC.

The sample holds one count of this clone. This chain links TRBV6-5 with TRBJ2-1; D remains ambiguous. The V end lost 2 bases, the J end lost 5 bases, and 10 bases lay between the germline ends. This CDR3 spans 14 amino acids. Per germline, CDR1 MNHEY and CDR2 SVGAGI. The CDR3 DNA sequence: TGTGCCAGCAGTTACGGTGGAGTGGACAATGAGCAGTTCTTC. This sequence encodes CASSYGGVDNEQFF.

The rearrangement links TRBV18 to TRBJ1-1; maybe TRBD1 (6 bases). This CDR3 region has 12 residues. V shed 2 bases and J shed 6 bases, with 7 bases lying between them. Germline V CDR1 and CDR2: KGHSH, LQKENI. The CDR3 here is CASSPYRAEAFF. CDR3 DNA sequence: TGTGCCAGCTCACCATACAGGGCTGAAGCTTTCTTT.

The chain has TRBV5-1 and TRBJ2-2, with D unclear. There are 14 residues in the CDR3. V was trimmed by 1 base and J by 0 bases, leaving 4 bases between them. Germline values: CDR1 SGHRS, CDR2 YFSETQ. CDR3 protein: CASSLTANTGELFF. The DNA of the CDR3 is TGCGCCAGCAGCTTGACAGCGAACACCGGGGAGCTGTTTTTT.

J is TRBJ1-5 and V is TRBV7-9; 9 positions agree with TRBD1. Germline CDR1 SEHNR, CDR2 FQNEAQ (reference sequence). The V and J ends lost 5 bases and 0 bases, in that order; junction bases with no gene match: 11. This CDR3 has 18 amino acids. CDR3 sequence reads: CASSREYGQGISNQPQHF. The CDR3 nucleotides are TGTGCCAGCAGCCGCGAATACGGACAGGGGATTAGCAATCAGCCCCAGCATTTT. The complete variable domain, with remaining parts taken from reference TRBV7-9 and TRBJ1-5, reads DTGVSQNPRHKITKRGQNVTFRCDPISEHNRLYWYRQTLGQGPEFLTYFQNEAQLEKSRLLSDRFSAERPKGSFSTLEIQRTEQGDSAMYLCASSREYGQGISNQPQHFGDGTRLSIL.

The chain links TRBV6-5 to TRBJ1-2, with D maybe TRBD1 (5 bases). CDR3 size: 15 residues. V dropped 0 bases and J dropped 7 bases, with 15 bases sitting between them. Germline CDR1 MNHEY, CDR2 SVGAGI. CDR3 coding DNA: TGTGCCAGCAGTTACTCGGTGGGACTCCTCGCTGGCTACACCTTC. It codes for CASSYSVGLLAGYTF.

This chain uses TRBV19 with TRBJ1-5, with a tentative D call TRBD1 (5 bases). Germline V gene lookup returns CDR1 LNHDA and CDR2 SQIVND (reference sequence). V lost 5 bases and J 2 bases, leaving 19 bases between the germline ends. The CDR3 sequence is 17 residues long. DNA for the CDR3: TGTGCCAGTAGTCAGGGTAGTAAACCTTGGGGCAATCAGCCCCAGCATTTT. Protein: CASSQGSKPWGNQPQHF.

V is TRBV5-1 and J is TRBJ1-5; D is unclear. This CDR3 has 15 residues. In germline, CDR1 is SGHRS, CDR2 YFSETQ. Between the trimmed V and J ends, which lost 7 bases and 1 base, there was a span of 15 bases. DNA for the CDR3: TGCGCCAGCCTAAAGGCGGCGGCGAGCAATCAGCCCCAGCATTTT. This translates into CASLKAAASNQPQHF.